The 4 T cell receptor beta chains presented below share a single source sample, sequenced in a study of shared clonotypes between healthy human individuals. The naive CD8 population came from CD45RO-negative cells selected for CCR7, without terminally differentiated effector memory CD45RA+ cells. Data came from immunoSEQ multiplex PCR; TCRdb stores just in-frame clones and leaves some out. This table holds around 2,000,000 clones, about 93% found once. Material for sequencing was naive CD8+ T cells from PBMCs. The receptor set was obtained from a man younger than 35 in good health. Some clones in this sample may be carry-over from other donors' samples.

Notes on this clone: The same CDR3 can be traced to other DNA sequences in this sample. CDR3 coding DNA: TGCAGCGTGGAGACGGGTTCCTCCTACGAGCAGTACTTC. It codes for CSVETGSSYEQYF. The V gene is TRBV29-1, the J gene TRBJ2-7; D is uncertain. Germline V gene sequence: CDR1 SQVTM, CDR2 ANQGSEA. V was trimmed by 6 bases and J by 0 bases, leaving 12 bases between them. The CDR3 length is 13 residues.

The J gene is TRBJ1-1, the V gene TRBV4-3, with TRBD1 as a possible D gene (6 bases). CDR3 size: 14 residues. Germline lookup yields CDR1 LGHNA and CDR2 YSLEER. V lost 1 base and J 7 bases, leaving 13 bases between the germline ends. The CDR3 DNA reads TGCGCCAGCAGCCAAGTGGCGGGACACGATGAAGCTTTCTTT. The encoded protein is CASSQVAGHDEAFF.

The table lists this clone with a few counts. Other DNA sequences in this sample translate to the same CDR3. The rearrangement joins TRBV2 to TRBJ2-7, with D hard to call. CDR1 is SNHLY, CDR2 FYNNEI, per germline. V was trimmed by 3 bases and J by 5 bases, leaving 2 bases between them. This CDR3 contains 10 residues. The CDR3 coding sequence is TGTGCCAGCAGTGAGAACGAGCAGTACTTC. Its protein product is CASSENEQYF.

CDR3 residues: CASRNAMYEQYF. CDR3 sequence (DNA): TGTGCCAGCAGGAATGCGATGTACGAGCAGTACTTC. This chain connects TRBV27 to TRBJ2-7, with D uncertain. Germline lookup yields CDR1 MNHEY and CDR2 SMNVEV (reference sequence). The CDR3 spans 12 residues. Trimming shortened V by 6 bases and J by 4 bases, and 10 bases separated the two germline ends.